A single sample gave rise to the 23 T cell receptor beta chains below, sequenced in a study of blood T cells in healthy people across ages. PCR was performed a second time for about 7 to 12 cycles using a sample-barcoded 5' primer and a J-beta primer mix. MiXCR was run by TCRdb on the 5' RACE reads, yielding one entry per CDR3 protein. The table lists roughly 730,000 distinct CDR3 sequences, more than 55% of them singletons, with about a quarter in the top ten. The sample consisted of blood. Receptors originate from a man aged 40-49 years in good health.

Points on this clonotype: One end of the junction is discordant with germline, which a read error may explain. The rearrangement uses TRBV12-3 or TRBV12-4 and TRBJ2-3; perhaps TRBD1 as D (7 bases). There are 16 residues in the CDR3. For the CDR3, the DNA is TGTGCCAGCAGCCGGAGGGACAGAATTAGCACAGATACGCAATATTTT. Its protein product is CASSRRDRISTDTQYF.

The chain carries TRBV4-1 and TRBJ2-1; D tentatively reads TRBD1 or TRBD2 (5 bases each). Trimming stripped 4 bases from V and 0 bases from J, with 10 bases between. CDR3 size: 15 residues. The germline gives CDR1 MGHRA, CDR2 YSYEKL. CDR3 residues: CASSRTGGSYNEQFF. The CDR3 DNA sequence: TGCGCCAGCAGCCGCACAGGAGGCTCCTACAATGAGCAGTTCTTC.

The chain uses TRBV5-6 and TRBJ1-6; unclear D gene. This CDR3 spans 14 amino acids. The germline CDR1 and CDR2 sequences are SGHDT and YYEEEE. Trimming took off 0 bases at V and 9 bases at J, with 10 bases between the two ends. The CDR3 coding sequence is TGTGCCAGCAGCTTGGGGGGTGGGGTTTCACCCCTCCACTTT. Translated: CASSLGGGVSPLHF.

A single count supports this clonotype. This sequence joins TRBV20-1 and TRBJ1-4; D is unclear. The germline V gene encodes CDR1 DFQATT and CDR2 SNEGSKA (reference sequence). The CDR3 is 13 amino acids. V was shortened by 0 bases and J by 5 bases, with 7 bases between the two germline ends. CDR3 loop: CSARDPGNEKLFF. Here the CDR3 DNA reads TGCAGTGCTAGAGACCCGGGGAATGAAAAACTGTTTTTT.

The J gene is TRBJ2-7, the V gene TRBV16; TRBD2 is a possible D gene (5 bases). The CDR3 is made up of 14 amino acids. In germline, CDR1 is KGHSY, CDR2 FQNENV. The V end was cut by 0 bases, the J end by 2 bases, with 8 bases between. The CDR3 sequence: CASSQSEGAYEQYF. Here the CDR3 DNA reads TGTGCCAGCAGCCAATCAGAGGGAGCCTACGAGCAGTACTTC.

This rearrangement joins TRBV7-9 to TRBJ2-3; D remains ambiguous. Looked up from germline, CDR1 is SEHNR and CDR2 is FQNEAQ (reference sequence). The length of the CDR3 is 14 residues. Trimming took off 1 base at V and 4 bases at J, with 9 bases between the two ends. CDR3 nucleotide sequence: TGTGCCAGCAGCTTAGAGCAGTCCCCAGATACGCAGTATTTT. It specifies CASSLEQSPDTQYF.

This clonotype came up many times. The genes are TRBV4-2 and TRBJ2-7; D possibly corresponds to TRBD2 (6 bases). Germline-derived CDR1 and CDR2 are LGHNA and YNFKEQ. CDR3 size: 15 residues. The V gene lost 4 bases and the J gene lost 6 bases, with 19 bases spanning the gap. The CDR3 loop reads CASSPETRIAGEQYF. DNA for the CDR3: TGTGCCAGCAGCCCAGAGACTAGGATCGCGGGCGAGCAGTACTTC.

The chain joins TRBV7-2 to TRBJ2-7, with 9 bases lining up with TRBD1. Germline CDR1 and CDR2: SGHTA and FQGNSA. The CDR3 consists of 17 residues. After removal of 1 base from V and 4 bases from J, the junction contained 11 bases not matched to a gene. The CDR3 region has the DNA TGTGCCAGCAGCTTAGGGGGACAGGGACCCTTCCTTTACGAGCAGTACTTC. This sequence encodes CASSLGGQGPFLYEQYF. Full variable domain (remainder filled in from reference TRBV7-2 and TRBJ2-7): GAGVSQSPSNKVTEKGKDVELRCDPISGHTALYWYRQSLGQGLEFLIYFQGNSAPDKSGLPSDRFSAERTGGSVSTLTIQRTQQEDSAVYLCASSLGGQGPFLYEQYFGPGTRLTVT.

This rearrangement joins TRBV4-2 to TRBJ1-5; D might be TRBD1 (5 bases). This CDR3 has 16 residues. Germline V gene sequence: CDR1 LGHNA, CDR2 YNFKEQ. Between the trimmed V and J ends, which lost 0 bases and 1 base, there was a span of 10 bases. The CDR3 sequence is CASSQEWDGSNQPQHF. Here the CDR3 DNA reads TGTGCCAGCAGCCAAGAGTGGGACGGAAGCAATCAGCCCCAGCATTTT.

This chain links TRBV7-2 with TRBJ2-3, with TRBD1 matching 8 bases. This CDR3 is 15 amino acids long. Trimming took 4 bases from V and 5 from J; bases not matched to a gene: 8. The germline V gene has CDR1 SGHTA and CDR2 FQGNSA. This CDR3 is CASSSRTGFLDTQYF. CDR3 in DNA: TGTGCCAGCAGCTCAAGGACAGGGTTTTTAGATACGCAGTATTTT. The full variable domain, with the rest looked up from reference TRBV7-2 and TRBJ2-3, is GAGVSQSPSNKVTEKGKDVELRCDPISGHTALYWYRQSLGQGLEFLIYFQGNSAPDKSGLPSDRFSAERTGGSVSTLTIQRTQQEDSAVYLCASSSRTGFLDTQYFGPGTRLTVL.

The chain uses TRBV15 and TRBJ2-2; TRBD2 matches at 7 bases. The CDR3 is made up of 17 amino acids. The V gene end was trimmed by 0 bases and the J gene end by 6 bases; junction bases not matched to a gene: 10. Germline values: CDR1 LNHNV, CDR2 YYDKDF (reference sequence). The CDR3 bases are TGTGCCACCAGCAGAGATTTCCGCGGGAGTGTCGCCGGGGAGCTGTTTTTT. It yields the protein CATSRDFRGSVAGELFF.

The chain has TRBV11-3 and TRBJ2-3; D remains unclear. CDR1 is SGHNT, CDR2 YENEEA, per germline. The CDR3 runs 15 residues. Trimming took off 1 base at V and 5 bases at J, with 13 bases between the two ends. The CDR3 is CASSLGVAEKDTQYF. The DNA for the CDR3 is TGTGCCAGCAGCTTAGGTGTAGCCGAGAAAGATACGCAGTATTTT.

The chain carries TRBV14 and TRBJ1-1, with D possibly TRBD1 on 5 matching bases. This CDR3 has 17 residues. Germline-derived CDR1 and CDR2 are SGHDN and FVKESK. V was clipped by 4 bases and J by 4 bases, with 22 bases between them. The CDR3 here is CASSPFSGQGVATEAFF. Written as DNA, the CDR3 is TGTGCCAGCAGCCCATTCTCTGGCCAAGGGGTGGCCACTGAAGCTTTCTTT. Looking up the rest from reference TRBV14 and TRBJ1-1 gives the full variable domain: EAGVTQFPSHSVIEKGQTVTLRCDPISGHDNLYWYRRVMGKEIKFLLHFVKESKQDESGMPNNRFLAERTGGTYSTLKVQPAELEDSGVYFCASSPFSGQGVATEAFFGQGTRLTVV.

This sequence joins TRBV20-1 and TRBJ2-2; D gene unclear. The CDR3 runs to 11 residues. Germline V gives CDR1 DFQATT, CDR2 SNEGSKA (reference sequence). V lost 1 base to trimming and J lost 8 bases, with 5 bases between them. The CDR3, as DNA: TGCAGTGCTAGAGGCGTAGGGGAGCTGTTTTTT. Its protein product is CSARGVGELFF.

This chain joins TRBV5-1 and TRBJ2-7; 11 bases line up with TRBD2. The J segment lost 7 bases and the V segment lost 4 bases, leaving 10 bases of the junction unmatched. The CDR3 is 15 amino acids. The germline gives CDR1 SGHRS, CDR2 YFSETQ. For the CDR3, the DNA is TGCGCCAGCAGCCCTGGACTAGCGGGTAGCAATGAGCAGTACTTC. Protein: CASSPGLAGSNEQYF.

The chain employs TRBV6-1 and TRBJ2-5, with 11 bases matching TRBD1. V gave up 8 bases and J gave up 11 bases; unmatched junction bases: 13. CDR3 length: 14 amino acids. The germline CDR1 and CDR2 sequences are MNHNS and SASEGT. The DNA of the CDR3 is TGTGCCAGCGACTGGGACAGGGGGTTCAATGAGCAGTACTTC. Translating gives CASDWDRGFNEQYF.

The rearrangement links TRBV2 to TRBJ2-3; 9 bases are shared with TRBD2. Trimming cost V 6 bases and J 2 bases; bases outside gene matches: 9. This CDR3 region has 16 residues. Germline V gene data show CDR1 as SNHLY and CDR2 as FYNNEI. The CDR3 loop reads CASSVLAGELTDTQYF. The CDR3 DNA reads as TGTGCCAGCAGCGTCTTAGCGGGAGAGCTCACAGATACGCAGTATTTT.

The V gene is TRBV7-9, the J gene TRBJ2-7; 10 nucleotides match TRBD1. The V gene end was trimmed by 5 bases and the J gene end by 6 bases; junction bases not matched to a gene: 10. Germline-derived CDR1 and CDR2 are SEHNR and FQNEAQ (reference sequence). CDR3 length: 15 residues. CDR3 DNA sequence: TGTGCCAGCAGCCCGTCGGGACAGGGGATAGGCGAGCAGTACTTC. Protein sequence: CASSPSGQGIGEQYF.

The chain uses TRBV20-1 and TRBJ2-1, with 9 positions matching TRBD2. V lost 1 base to trimming and J lost 10 bases; unmatched junction nucleotides: 8. The CDR3 loop spans 14 amino acids. The germline gives CDR1 DFQATT, CDR2 SNEGSKA (reference sequence). CDR3 sequence: CSARVTSGWGEQFF. In DNA form, the CDR3 reads TGCAGTGCTAGAGTGACTAGCGGCTGGGGGGAGCAGTTCTTC.

This sequence joins TRBV6-2 or TRBV6-3 and TRBJ2-7; 7 bases are a match to TRBD1. The DNA matches TRBJ2-5 better at its end, which makes the J call doubtful. CDR3 length: 15 amino acids. In germline, CDR1 is MNHEY, CDR2 SVGEGT. The CDR3 nucleotides are TGTGCCAGCAGCCGGGGACAGCCCCTTCCAGAGACCCAGTACTTC. This translates into CASSRGQPLPETQYF.

This clonotype came up a few times. V and J are TRBV5-1 and TRBJ2-6; 9 bases map to TRBD1. After removal of 9 bases from V and 0 bases from J, the junction contained 7 bases not matched to a gene. CDR1 and CDR2 (germline): SGHRS, YFSETQ. The CDR3 covers 16 residues. The CDR3 is CATGTGTNSGANVLTF. The CDR3 region has the DNA TGCGCCACCGGGACAGGGACAAACTCTGGGGCCAACGTCCTGACTTTC.

This chain links TRBV10-3 with TRBJ2-5; 9 bases align to TRBD1. The CDR3 has 15 amino acids. V shed 7 bases, J shed 3 bases, and the junction held 9 bases outside the gene matches. The germline CDR1 and CDR2 sequences are ENHRY and SYGVKD. The CDR3 coding sequence is TGTGCCATCAAACCGGGACAGGGCCAAGAAGAGACCCAGTACTTC. Protein: CAIKPGQGQEETQYF.

The rearrangement joins TRBV29-1 to TRBJ1-6; 10 nucleotides match TRBD1. CDR1 SQVTM and CDR2 ANQGSEA come from the germline V gene. The trim removed 3 bases at V and 10 bases at J, leaving 3 bases unmatched. The CDR3 is made up of 13 amino acids. CDR3: CSVEGTGESPLHF. CDR3 in DNA: TGCAGCGTTGAGGGGACAGGGGAATCACCCCTCCACTTT.